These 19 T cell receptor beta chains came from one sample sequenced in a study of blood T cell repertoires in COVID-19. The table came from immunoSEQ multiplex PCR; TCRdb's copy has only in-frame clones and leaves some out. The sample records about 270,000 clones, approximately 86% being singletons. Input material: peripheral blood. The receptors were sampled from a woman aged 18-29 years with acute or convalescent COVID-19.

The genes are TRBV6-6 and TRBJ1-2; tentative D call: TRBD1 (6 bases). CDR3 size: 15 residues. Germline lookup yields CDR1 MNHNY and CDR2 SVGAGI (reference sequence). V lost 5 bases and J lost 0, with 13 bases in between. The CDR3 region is CASSDRQASNYGYTF. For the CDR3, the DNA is TGTGCCAGCAGTGACCGACAGGCCTCTAACTATGGCTACACCTTC.

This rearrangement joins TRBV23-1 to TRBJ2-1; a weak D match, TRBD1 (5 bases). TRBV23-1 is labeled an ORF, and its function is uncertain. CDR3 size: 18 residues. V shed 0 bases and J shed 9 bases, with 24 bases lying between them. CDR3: CASSQSQSGRVGCCEQFF. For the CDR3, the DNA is TGCGCCAGCAGTCAATCTCAGTCAGGCAGGGTAGGTTGCTGTGAGCAGTTCTTC.

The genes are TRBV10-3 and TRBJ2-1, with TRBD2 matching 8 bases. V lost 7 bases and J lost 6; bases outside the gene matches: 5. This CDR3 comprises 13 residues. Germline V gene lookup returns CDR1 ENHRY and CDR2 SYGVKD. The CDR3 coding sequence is TGTGCCATCACCCCGGGGGGGGCCAATGAGCAGTTCTTC. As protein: CAITPGGANEQFF.

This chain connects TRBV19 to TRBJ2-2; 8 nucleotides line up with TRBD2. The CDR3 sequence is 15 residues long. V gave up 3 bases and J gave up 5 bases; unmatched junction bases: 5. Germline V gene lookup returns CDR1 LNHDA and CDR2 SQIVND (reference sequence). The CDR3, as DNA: TGTGCCAGTAGTATCCTAGCGGGTTTTACCGGGGAGCTGTTTTTT. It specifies CASSILAGFTGELFF.

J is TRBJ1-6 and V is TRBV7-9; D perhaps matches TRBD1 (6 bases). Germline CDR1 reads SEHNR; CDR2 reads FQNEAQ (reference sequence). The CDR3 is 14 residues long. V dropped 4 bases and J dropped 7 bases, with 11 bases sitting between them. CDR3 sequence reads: CASSSTGTNSPLHF. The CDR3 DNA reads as TGTGCCAGCAGCTCGACAGGAACCAATTCACCCCTCCACTTT.

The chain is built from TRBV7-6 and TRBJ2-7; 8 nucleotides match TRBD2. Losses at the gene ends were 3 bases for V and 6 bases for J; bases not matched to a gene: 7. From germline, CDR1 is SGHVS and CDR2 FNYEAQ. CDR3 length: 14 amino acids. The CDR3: CASSFAAGDGEQYF. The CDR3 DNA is TGTGCCAGCAGCTTTGCAGCGGGAGATGGCGAGCAGTACTTC.

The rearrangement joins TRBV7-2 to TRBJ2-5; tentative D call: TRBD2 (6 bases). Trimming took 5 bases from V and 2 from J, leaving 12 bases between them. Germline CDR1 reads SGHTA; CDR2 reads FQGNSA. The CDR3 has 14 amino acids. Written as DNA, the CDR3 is TGTGCCAGCAGCCCACAGCGGGCACAAGAGACCCAGTACTTC. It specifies CASSPQRAQETQYF.

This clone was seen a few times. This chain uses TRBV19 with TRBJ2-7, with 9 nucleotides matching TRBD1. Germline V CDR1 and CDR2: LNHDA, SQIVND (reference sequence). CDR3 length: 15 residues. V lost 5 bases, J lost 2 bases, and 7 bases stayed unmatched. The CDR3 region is CASSPRDRDPYEQYF. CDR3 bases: TGTGCCAGTAGTCCCCGGGACAGGGACCCCTACGAGCAGTACTTC.

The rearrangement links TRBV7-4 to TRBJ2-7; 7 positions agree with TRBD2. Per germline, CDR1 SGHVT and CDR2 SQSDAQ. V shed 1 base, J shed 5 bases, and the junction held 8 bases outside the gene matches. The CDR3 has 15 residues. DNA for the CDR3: TGTGCCAGCAGCTTAGAGGGCGGGAGTTCGAACGAGCAGTACTTC. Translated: CASSLEGGSSNEQYF.

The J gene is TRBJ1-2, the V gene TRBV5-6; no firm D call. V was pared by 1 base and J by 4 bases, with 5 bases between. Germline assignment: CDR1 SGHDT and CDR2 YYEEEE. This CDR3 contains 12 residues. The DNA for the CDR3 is TGTGCCAGCAGCTTGCTTTCCTATGGCTACACCTTC. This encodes CASSLLSYGYTF.

The CDR3 coding sequence is TGTGCCAGCAGCTTGGCGGGAGGCCGTTACGAGCAGTACTTC. It encodes CASSLAGGRYEQYF. V is TRBV5-6 and J is TRBJ2-7; 7 bases match TRBD2. The CDR3 runs to 14 residues. Germline CDR1 reads SGHDT; CDR2 reads YYEEEE. V gave up 0 bases and J gave up 4 bases; unmatched junction bases: 4.

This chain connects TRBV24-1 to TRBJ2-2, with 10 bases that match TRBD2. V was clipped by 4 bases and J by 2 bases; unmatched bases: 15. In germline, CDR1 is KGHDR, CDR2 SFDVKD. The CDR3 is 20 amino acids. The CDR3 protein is CATSDFDTAGTSDNTGELFF. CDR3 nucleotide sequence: TGTGCCACCAGTGACTTCGACACTGCCGGGACTAGCGATAACACCGGGGAGCTGTTTTTT.

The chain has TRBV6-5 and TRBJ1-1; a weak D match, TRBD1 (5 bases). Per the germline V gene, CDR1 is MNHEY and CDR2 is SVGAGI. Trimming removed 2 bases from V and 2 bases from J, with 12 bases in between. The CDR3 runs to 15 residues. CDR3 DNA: TGTGCCAGCAGTTACCCCGACAGAGCTAACACTGAAGCTTTCTTT. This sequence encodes CASSYPDRANTEAFF.

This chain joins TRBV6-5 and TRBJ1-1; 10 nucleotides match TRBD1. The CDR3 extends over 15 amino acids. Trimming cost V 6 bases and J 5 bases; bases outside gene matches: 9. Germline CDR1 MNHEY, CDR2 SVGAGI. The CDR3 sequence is CASRDLGQGWTEAFF. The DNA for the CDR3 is TGTGCCAGCAGGGACCTGGGACAGGGGTGGACTGAAGCTTTCTTT.

The CDR3 is CASSPGGNSPLHF. The DNA of the CDR3 is TGTGCCAGCAGTCCGGGGGGAAATTCACCCCTCCACTTT. The chain has TRBV6-5 and TRBJ1-6, with a tentative D call TRBD1 (5 bases). V was cut by 5 bases and J by 7 bases, with 9 bases left in between. CDR1 and CDR2 (germline): MNHEY, SVGAGI. The CDR3 has 13 residues.

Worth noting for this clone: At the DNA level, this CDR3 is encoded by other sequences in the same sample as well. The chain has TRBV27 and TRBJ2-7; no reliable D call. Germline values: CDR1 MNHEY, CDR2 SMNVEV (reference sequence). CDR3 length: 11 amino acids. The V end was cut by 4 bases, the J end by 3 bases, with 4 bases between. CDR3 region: CASSSFYEQYF. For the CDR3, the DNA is TGTGCCAGCAGTTCCTTCTACGAGCAGTACTTC.

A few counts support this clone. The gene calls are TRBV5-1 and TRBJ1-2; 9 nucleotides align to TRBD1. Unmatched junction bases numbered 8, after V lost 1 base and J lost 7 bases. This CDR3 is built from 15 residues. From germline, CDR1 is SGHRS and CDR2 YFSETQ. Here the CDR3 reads CASSLSGTGKGGYTF. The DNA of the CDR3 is TGCGCCAGCAGCTTGTCCGGGACAGGGAAGGGTGGCTACACCTTC.

The CDR3 DNA reads as TGCGCCAGCAGCCAAGACGCGTCAGGGCGGTCGGTTGGAAACACCATATATTTT. It codes for CASSQDASGRSVGNTIYF. The chain joins TRBV4-3 to TRBJ1-3; D possibly corresponds to TRBD1 (5 bases). The CDR3 has 18 residues. V was shortened by 0 bases and J by 3 bases, with 18 bases between the two germline ends. CDR1 and CDR2 from the germline V gene are LGHNA and YSLEER.

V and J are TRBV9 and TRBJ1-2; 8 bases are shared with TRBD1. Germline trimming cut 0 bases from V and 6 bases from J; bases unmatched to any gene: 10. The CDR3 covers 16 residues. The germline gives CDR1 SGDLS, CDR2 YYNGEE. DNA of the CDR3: TGTGCCAGCAGCGTAGGAGTTCTGGGGACAGGAGATGGCTACACCTTC. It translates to CASSVGVLGTGDGYTF.